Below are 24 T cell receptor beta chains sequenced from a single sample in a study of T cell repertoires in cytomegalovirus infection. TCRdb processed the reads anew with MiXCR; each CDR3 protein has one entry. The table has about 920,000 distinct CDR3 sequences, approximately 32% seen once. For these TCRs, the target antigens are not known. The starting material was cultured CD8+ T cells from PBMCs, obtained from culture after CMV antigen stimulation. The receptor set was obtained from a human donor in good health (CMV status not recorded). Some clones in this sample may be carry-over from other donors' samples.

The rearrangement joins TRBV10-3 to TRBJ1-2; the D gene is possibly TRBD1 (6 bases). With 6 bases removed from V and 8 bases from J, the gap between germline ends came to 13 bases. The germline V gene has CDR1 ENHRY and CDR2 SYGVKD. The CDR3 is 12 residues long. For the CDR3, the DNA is TGTGCCATCAGGGAGACAGGCGGCGGCTACACCTTC. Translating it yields CAIRETGGGYTF.

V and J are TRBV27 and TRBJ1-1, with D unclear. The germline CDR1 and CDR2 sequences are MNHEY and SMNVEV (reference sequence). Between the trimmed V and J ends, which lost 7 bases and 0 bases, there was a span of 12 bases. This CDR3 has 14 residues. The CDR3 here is CASTPGSLNTEAFF. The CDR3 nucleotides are TGTGCCAGCACCCCAGGCTCCTTGAACACTGAAGCTTTCTTT.

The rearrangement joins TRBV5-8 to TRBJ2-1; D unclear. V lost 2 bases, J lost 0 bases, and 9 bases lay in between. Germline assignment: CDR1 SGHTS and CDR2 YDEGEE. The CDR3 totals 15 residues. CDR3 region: CASSFTTSSYNEQFF. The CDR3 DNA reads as TGTGCCAGCAGCTTTACTACGAGCTCCTACAATGAGCAGTTCTTC.

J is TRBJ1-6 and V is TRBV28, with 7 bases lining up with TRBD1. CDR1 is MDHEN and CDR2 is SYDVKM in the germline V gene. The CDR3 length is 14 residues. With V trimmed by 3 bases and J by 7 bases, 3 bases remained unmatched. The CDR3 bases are TGTGCCAGCAGTTTTAGGGGGCTAAATTCACCCCTCCACTTT. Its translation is CASSFRGLNSPLHF.

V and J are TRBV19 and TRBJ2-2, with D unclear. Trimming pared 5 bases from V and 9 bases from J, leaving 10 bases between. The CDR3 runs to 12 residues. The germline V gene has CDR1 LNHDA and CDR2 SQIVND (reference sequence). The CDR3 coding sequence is TGTGCCAGTAGTCTGGACCACCGGGAGCTGTTTTTT. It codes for CASSLDHRELFF.

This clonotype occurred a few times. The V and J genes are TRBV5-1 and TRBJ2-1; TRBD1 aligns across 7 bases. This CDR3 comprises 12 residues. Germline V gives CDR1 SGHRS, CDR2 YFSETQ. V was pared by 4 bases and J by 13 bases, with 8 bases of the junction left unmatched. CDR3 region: CASSLDRVIQFF. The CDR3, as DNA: TGCGCCAGCAGCCTTGACAGGGTCATTCAGTTCTTC.

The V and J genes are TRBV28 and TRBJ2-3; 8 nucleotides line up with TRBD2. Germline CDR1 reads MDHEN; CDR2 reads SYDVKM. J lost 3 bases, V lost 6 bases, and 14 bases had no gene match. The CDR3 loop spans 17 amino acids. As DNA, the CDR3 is TGTGCCAGCAGCCCAGGACTAGCCTCAGGGTTTACAGATACGCAGTATTTT. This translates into CASSPGLASGFTDTQYF.

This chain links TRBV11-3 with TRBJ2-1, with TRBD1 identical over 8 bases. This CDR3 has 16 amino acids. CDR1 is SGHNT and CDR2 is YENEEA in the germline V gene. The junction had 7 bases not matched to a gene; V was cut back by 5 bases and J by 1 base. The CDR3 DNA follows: TGTGCCAGCAGCCAGACAGGGGTTGGGTCCTACAATGAGCAGTTCTTC. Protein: CASSQTGVGSYNEQFF.

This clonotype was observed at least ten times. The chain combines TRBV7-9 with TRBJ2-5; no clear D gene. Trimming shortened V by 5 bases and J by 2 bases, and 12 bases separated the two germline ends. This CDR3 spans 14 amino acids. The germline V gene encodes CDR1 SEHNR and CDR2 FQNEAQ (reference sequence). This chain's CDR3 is CASSPSGLQETQYF. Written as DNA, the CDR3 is TGTGCCAGCAGCCCGAGTGGGCTGCAAGAGACCCAGTACTTC. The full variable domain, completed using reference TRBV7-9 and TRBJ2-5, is DTGVSQNPRHKITKRGQNVTFRCDPISEHNRLYWYRQTLGQGPEFLTYFQNEAQLEKSRLLSDRFSAERPKGSFSTLEIQRTEQGDSAMYLCASSPSGLQETQYFGPGTRLLVL.

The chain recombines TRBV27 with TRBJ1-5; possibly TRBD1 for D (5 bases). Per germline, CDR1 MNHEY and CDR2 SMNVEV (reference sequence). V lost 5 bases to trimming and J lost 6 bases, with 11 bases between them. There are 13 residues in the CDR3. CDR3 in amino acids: CASSATVLQPQHF. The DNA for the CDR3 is TGTGCCAGCAGTGCGACAGTTCTTCAGCCCCAGCATTTT.

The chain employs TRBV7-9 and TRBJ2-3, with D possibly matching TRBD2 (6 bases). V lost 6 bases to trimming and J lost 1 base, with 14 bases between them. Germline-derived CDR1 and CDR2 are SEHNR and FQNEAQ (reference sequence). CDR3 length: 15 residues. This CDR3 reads CASRARTGGTDTQYF. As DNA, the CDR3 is TGTGCCAGCAGGGCTAGGACGGGGGGCACAGATACGCAGTATTTT. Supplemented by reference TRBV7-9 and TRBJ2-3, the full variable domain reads DTGVSQNPRHKITKRGQNVTFRCDPISEHNRLYWYRQTLGQGPEFLTYFQNEAQLEKSRLLSDRFSAERPKGSFSTLEIQRTEQGDSAMYLCASRARTGGTDTQYFGPGTRLTVL.

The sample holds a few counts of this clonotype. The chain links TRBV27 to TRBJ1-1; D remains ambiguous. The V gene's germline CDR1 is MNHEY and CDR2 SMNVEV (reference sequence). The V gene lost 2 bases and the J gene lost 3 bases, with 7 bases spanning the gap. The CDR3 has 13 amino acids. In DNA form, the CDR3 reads TGTGCCAGCAGTTTAAATGTGGACACTGAAGCTTTCTTT. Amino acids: CASSLNVDTEAFF.

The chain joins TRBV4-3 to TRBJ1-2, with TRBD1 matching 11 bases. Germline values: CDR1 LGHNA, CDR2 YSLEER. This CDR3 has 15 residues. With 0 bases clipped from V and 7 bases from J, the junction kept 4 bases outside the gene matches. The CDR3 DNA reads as TGCGCCAGCAGCCAAGACTCCGGGACAGGGGGTGGCTACACCTTC. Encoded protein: CASSQDSGTGGGYTF.

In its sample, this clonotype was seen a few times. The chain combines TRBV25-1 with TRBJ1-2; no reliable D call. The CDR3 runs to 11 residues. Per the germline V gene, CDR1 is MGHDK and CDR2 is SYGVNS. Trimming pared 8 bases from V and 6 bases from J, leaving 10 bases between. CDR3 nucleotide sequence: TGTGCCAGCTGGACGGCGGATGGCTACACCTTC. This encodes CASWTADGYTF.

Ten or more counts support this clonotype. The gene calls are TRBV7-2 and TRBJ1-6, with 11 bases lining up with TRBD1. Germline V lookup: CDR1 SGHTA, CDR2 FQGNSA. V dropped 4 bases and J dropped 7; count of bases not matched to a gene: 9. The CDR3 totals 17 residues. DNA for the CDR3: TGTGCCAGCAGCTCATTTTTTCGGACAGGGGGCAATTCACCCCTCCACTTT. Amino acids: CASSSFFRTGGNSPLHF.

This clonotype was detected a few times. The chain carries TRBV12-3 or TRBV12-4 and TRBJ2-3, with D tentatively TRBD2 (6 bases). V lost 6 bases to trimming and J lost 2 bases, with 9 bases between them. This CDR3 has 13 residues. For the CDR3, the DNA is TGTGCCAGCAGCCGGGACTTCACAGATACGCAGTATTTT. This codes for CASSRDFTDTQYF.

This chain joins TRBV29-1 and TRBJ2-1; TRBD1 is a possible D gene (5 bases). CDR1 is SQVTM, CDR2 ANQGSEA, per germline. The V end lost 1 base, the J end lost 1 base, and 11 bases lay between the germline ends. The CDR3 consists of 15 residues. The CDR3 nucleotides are TGCAGCGTTGAAGTGGCAGGGTGGTCCTACAATGAGCAGTTCTTC. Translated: CSVEVAGWSYNEQFF.

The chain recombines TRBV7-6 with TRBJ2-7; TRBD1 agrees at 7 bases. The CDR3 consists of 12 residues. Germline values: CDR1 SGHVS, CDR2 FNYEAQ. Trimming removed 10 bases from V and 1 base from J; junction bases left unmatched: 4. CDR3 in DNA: TGTGCCACCAGGGACAGATCCTACGAGCAGTACTTC. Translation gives CATRDRSYEQYF. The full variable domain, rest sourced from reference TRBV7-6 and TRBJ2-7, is GAGVSQSPRYKVTKRGQDVALRCDPISGHVSLYWYRQALGQGPEFLTYFNYEAQQDKSGLPNDRFSAERPEGSISTLTIQRTEQRDSAMYRCATRDRSYEQYFGPGTRLTVT.

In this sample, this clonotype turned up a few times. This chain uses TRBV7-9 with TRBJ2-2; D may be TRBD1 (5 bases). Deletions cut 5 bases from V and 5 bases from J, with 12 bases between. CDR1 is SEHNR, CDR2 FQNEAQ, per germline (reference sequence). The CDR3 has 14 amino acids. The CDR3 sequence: CASSLSQGTGELFF. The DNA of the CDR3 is TGTGCCAGCAGCCTATCTCAGGGTACCGGGGAGCTGTTTTTT.

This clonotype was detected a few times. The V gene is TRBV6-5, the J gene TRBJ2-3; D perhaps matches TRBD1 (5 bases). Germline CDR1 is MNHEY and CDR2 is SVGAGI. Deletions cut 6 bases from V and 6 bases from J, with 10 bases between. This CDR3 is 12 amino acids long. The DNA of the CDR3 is TGTGCCAGCAGCGACAGAGCGGATACGCAGTATTTT. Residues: CASSDRADTQYF.

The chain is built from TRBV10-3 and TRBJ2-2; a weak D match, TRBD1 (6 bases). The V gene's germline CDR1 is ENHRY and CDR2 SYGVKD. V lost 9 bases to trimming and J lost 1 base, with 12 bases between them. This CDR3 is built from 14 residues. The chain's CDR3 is CAIPGQMNTGELFF. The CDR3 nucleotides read TGTGCCATTCCGGGACAAATGAACACCGGGGAGCTGTTTTTT.

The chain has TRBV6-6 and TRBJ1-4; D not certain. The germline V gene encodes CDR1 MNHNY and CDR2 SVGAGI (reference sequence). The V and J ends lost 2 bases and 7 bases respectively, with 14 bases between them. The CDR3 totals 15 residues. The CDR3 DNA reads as TGTGCCAGCAGTTACCCTCCGGGGTCTGGTGAAAAACTGTTTTTT. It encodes CASSYPPGSGEKLFF.

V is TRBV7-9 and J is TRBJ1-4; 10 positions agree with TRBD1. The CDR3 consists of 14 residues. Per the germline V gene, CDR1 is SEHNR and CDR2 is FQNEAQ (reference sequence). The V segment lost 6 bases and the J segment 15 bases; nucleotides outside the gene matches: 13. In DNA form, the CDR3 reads TGTGCCAGCAGTCATACGGACAGGGGGTTAATATTGTTTTTT. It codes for CASSHTDRGLILFF. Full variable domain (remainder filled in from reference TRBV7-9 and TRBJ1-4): DTGVSQNPRHKITKRGQNVTFRCDPISEHNRLYWYRQTLGQGPEFLTYFQNEAQLEKSRLLSDRFSAERPKGSFSTLEIQRTEQGDSAMYLCASSHTDRGLILFFGSGTQLSVL.

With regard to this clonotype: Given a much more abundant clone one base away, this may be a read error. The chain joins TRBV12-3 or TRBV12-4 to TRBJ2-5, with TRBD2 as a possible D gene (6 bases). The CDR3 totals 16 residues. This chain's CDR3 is CVSTLRIGGAVETQYF. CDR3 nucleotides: TGTGTCAGCACCCTGAGAATAGGAGGGGCGGTTGAGACCCAGTACTTC.